The 25 T cell receptor beta chains below all came from one sample that was sequenced in a study of T-cell memory formation after mild COVID-19 (dated by TCRdb to the early 2020s). Receptor amplification or capture employed 5' RACE. Instrument used: Illumina NovaSeq 6000. TCRdb reworked the public reads: Q25 trimming with fastp, MiXCR clone assembly, productive beta chains retained. Identical CDR3 proteins give one entry, which carries the most common genes and DNA. In this sample the table shows 250,000 to 350,000 distinct CDR3 sequences, just under 20% of which occur a single time. 20% to 25% of the sample belongs to the ten largest clones. Sequenced input: PBMCs or a T cell subset sorted from them (not recorded which). These receptor sequences come from a man between 18 and 29 years old who had mild COVID-19 (a few samples of this study predate the infection). The sample titles of this study are shuffled in the database, so cell type and time point are left out; the donor was told from shared clones.

The sample holds a few counts of this clonotype. The chain recombines TRBV28 with TRBJ1-1; no clear D gene. Trimming pared 1 base from V and 1 base from J, leaving 10 bases between. The CDR3 sequence is 15 residues long. The V gene's germline CDR1 is MDHEN and CDR2 SYDVKM. Here the CDR3 reads CASSLLRRQNTEAFF. The DNA of the CDR3 is TGTGCCAGCAGTTTATTACGCAGACAGAACACTGAAGCTTTCTTT.

The chain links TRBV7-9 to TRBJ1-5; weak D call: TRBD1 (5 bases). Trimming removed 0 bases at V and 6 bases at J, with 12 bases between. There are 15 residues in the CDR3. The germline V gene has CDR1 SEHNR and CDR2 FQNEAQ (reference sequence). The CDR3 DNA follows: TGTGCCAGCAGCTTAGCCGGGACTGGAGGTCAGCCCCAGCATTTT. It specifies CASSLAGTGGQPQHF.

V and J are TRBV6-2 or TRBV6-3 and TRBJ2-7; maybe TRBD1 (5 bases). Germline V gene sequence: CDR1 MNHEY, CDR2 SVGEGT. This CDR3 has 11 amino acids. V lost 6 bases and J lost 6, with 9 bases in between. CDR3 sequence: CASRTGGEQYV. CDR3 DNA sequence: TGTGCCAGCAGAACAGGCGGCGAGCAGTACGTC.

This clonotype was observed a few times. The chain combines TRBV18 with TRBJ2-3, with D possibly being TRBD1 or TRBD2 (5 bases each). The ends were cut back, 3 bases at V and 0 bases at J, with 16 bases in the middle. Germline CDR1 and CDR2: KGHSH and LQKENI. CDR3 length equals 17 residues. The CDR3 region is CASSPPSGTVSTDTQYF. The CDR3 nucleotides are TGTGCCAGCTCACCCCCTTCCGGGACGGTTAGCACAGATACGCAGTATTTT. The whole variable domain, filled in from reference TRBV18 and TRBJ2-3, reads NAGVMQNPRHLVRRRGQEARLRCSPMKGHSHVYWYRQLPEEGLKFMVYLQKENIIDESGMPKERFSAEFPKEGPSILRIQQVVRGDSAAYFCASSPPSGTVSTDTQYFGPGTRLTVL.

The V gene is TRBV2, the J gene TRBJ1-4, with 9 positions matching TRBD1. The germline gives CDR1 SNHLY, CDR2 FYNNEI. The CDR3 loop spans 14 amino acids. V shed 4 bases, J shed 8 bases, and the junction held 5 bases outside the gene matches. The CDR3 sequence: CASSVQGAREKLFF. The CDR3 bases are TGTGCCAGCAGTGTACAGGGGGCGCGAGAAAAACTGTTTTTT.

This clonotype was observed a handful of times. The V call is TRBV4-1, the J call TRBJ2-3; the match to TRBD2 covers 10 bases. CDR1 and CDR2 (germline): MGHRA, YSYEKL. This CDR3 region has 16 residues. V lost 0 bases to trimming and J lost 2 bases; unmatched junction nucleotides: 2. Written as DNA, the CDR3 is TGCGCCAGCAGCCAAGATACTAGCGGGGACACAGATACGCAGTATTTT. Its translation: CASSQDTSGDTDTQYF.

CDR3 in DNA: TGTGCCAGCTCAGGTCCAGGGGATTATGGCTACACCTTC. It encodes CASSGPGDYGYTF. The rearrangement joins TRBV18 to TRBJ1-2; D is possibly TRBD1 (6 bases). The CDR3 consists of 13 residues. Trimming removed 5 bases from V and 5 bases from J, with 12 bases in between. Germline-derived CDR1 and CDR2 are KGHSH and LQKENI.

This clonotype occurred a few times. The rearrangement joins TRBV9 to TRBJ2-1; no clear D. V lost 0 bases and J lost 10, with 17 bases in between. CDR3 size: 15 residues. The germline V gene has CDR1 SGDLS and CDR2 YYNGEE. In DNA form, the CDR3 reads TGTGCCAGCAGCGTAGCTAACGCGGAGACGACAGAGCAGTTCTTC. Its protein is CASSVANAETTEQFF.

This clonotype was observed many times. The chain recombines TRBV5-1 with TRBJ2-1, with D maybe TRBD1 (6 bases). Trimming removed 4 bases from V and 2 bases from J, with 22 bases in between. The CDR3 is 18 amino acids. The V gene's germline CDR1 is SGHRS and CDR2 YFSETQ. The CDR3 bases are TGCGCCAGCAGCAGCTTCCCCTTGACAGGAAGTCCCTACAATGAGCAGTTCTTC. The encoded protein is CASSSFPLTGSPYNEQFF.

This chain links TRBV14 with TRBJ1-4, with D perhaps TRBD1 (5 bases). Trimming shortened V by 3 bases and J by 0 bases, and 20 bases separated the two germline ends. CDR1 is SGHDN and CDR2 is FVKESK in the germline V gene. The CDR3 sequence is 19 residues long. The CDR3 protein is CASSQAYGRSRATNEKLFF. DNA for the CDR3: TGTGCCAGCAGCCAGGCCTACGGGCGGTCCAGGGCAACTAATGAAAAACTGTTTTTT.

This clonotype came up a few times. The chain is built from TRBV24-1 and TRBJ2-2; no definite D call. Germline CDR1 is KGHDR and CDR2 is SFDVKD. This CDR3 region has 14 residues. V lost 7 bases and J lost 6, with 14 bases in between. CDR3 protein: CATRSARQAGELFF. Here the CDR3 DNA reads TGTGCCACCAGATCGGCTAGGCAGGCCGGGGAGCTGTTTTTT.

This clonotype turned up a few times. The chain employs TRBV7-2 and TRBJ2-7; D is undetermined. Germline CDR1 is SGHTA and CDR2 is FQGNSA. The CDR3 totals 13 residues. V was cut by 2 bases and J by 3 bases, with 8 bases left in between. CDR3 loop: CASSLFNRYEQYV. CDR3 coding DNA: TGTGCCAGCAGCTTATTTAACCGCTACGAGCAGTACGTC.

This clonotype has more than one count but fewer than ten. Here the CDR3 reads CASSLGTNRGRTYEQYF. The CDR3 coding sequence is TGTGCCAGCAGCTTGGGAACGAACAGGGGAAGGACCTACGAGCAGTACTTC. The chain uses TRBV5-8 and TRBJ2-7; 7 bases fit TRBD1. CDR1 is SGHTS, CDR2 YDEGEE, per germline. The V gene end was trimmed by 0 bases and the J gene end by 2 bases; junction bases not matched to a gene: 11. The CDR3 extends over 17 amino acids.

In this sample, this clonotype turned up a few times. This rearrangement joins TRBV20-1 to TRBJ2-7; 12 bases line up with TRBD1. This CDR3 has 15 amino acids. V gave up 0 bases and J gave up 4 bases; unmatched junction bases: 4. The germline CDR1 and CDR2 sequences are DFQATT and SNEGSKA (reference sequence). As DNA, the CDR3 is TGCAGTGCTAGAGATACGGGACAGGGGGCTTACGAGCAGTACTTC. Translated: CSARDTGQGAYEQYF.

The chain recombines TRBV28 with TRBJ1-6; the D is unclear. Germline loops: CDR1 MDHEN, CDR2 SYDVKM. The CDR3 loop spans 13 amino acids. Trimming took off 5 bases at V and 6 bases at J, with 8 bases between the two ends. CDR3: CASSNLINSPLHF. The CDR3 coding sequence is TGTGCCAGCAGTAATTTGATTAATTCACCCCTCCACTTT.

This clonotype showed up just a few times. The rearrangement links TRBV7-8 to TRBJ1-1, with 9 positions matching TRBD1. The CDR3 length is 16 residues. V shed 5 bases and J 4 bases; nucleotides not matched to a gene: 11. The germline gives CDR1 SGHVS, CDR2 FQNEAQ. The CDR3 protein is CASSPRPGTGSTEAFF. CDR3 sequence (DNA): TGTGCCAGCAGCCCAAGACCCGGGACAGGGTCCACTGAAGCTTTCTTT.

The sample holds a few counts of this clonotype. The chain has TRBV4-2 and TRBJ2-3; 7 bases fit TRBD2. Trimming removed 0 bases from V and 3 bases from J; junction bases left unmatched: 6. CDR1 and CDR2 (germline): LGHNA, YNFKEQ. CDR3 length: 16 residues. In DNA form, the CDR3 reads TGTGCCAGCAGCCAAGATGAGGCGGGGGAAACAGATACGCAGTATTTT. It codes for CASSQDEAGETDTQYF.

The chain joins TRBV10-3 to TRBJ2-7; D not resolved. Trimming took off 4 bases at V and 1 base at J, with 11 bases between the two ends. Germline V gives CDR1 ENHRY, CDR2 SYGVKD. The CDR3 consists of 14 residues. In DNA form, the CDR3 reads TGTGCCATCAGTGCGGCCCAGGATTCCTACGAGCAGTACGTC. Amino acids: CAISAAQDSYEQYV.

The rearrangement links TRBV24-1 to TRBJ2-1, with 14 nucleotides matching TRBD2. The ends lost 11 bases at V and 5 bases at J; junction bases unmatched: 10. CDR3 length equals 16 residues. CDR1 is KGHDR, CDR2 SFDVKD, per germline. CDR3: CANRLAGGLAHNEQFF. CDR3 coding DNA: TGTGCCAACCGACTAGCGGGGGGGTTAGCCCACAATGAGCAGTTCTTC.

This clonotype appeared a few times. The chain recombines TRBV6-2 or TRBV6-3 with TRBJ2-5, with 10 bases lining up with TRBD1. There are 13 residues in the CDR3. CDR1 is MNHEY, CDR2 SVGEGT, per germline. V was pared by 6 bases and J by 10 bases, with 8 bases of the junction left unmatched. The chain's CDR3 is CASSPRDRGIQYF. In DNA, the CDR3 is TGTGCCAGCAGCCCCCGGGACAGGGGAATCCAGTACTTC.

The rearrangement uses TRBV5-1 and TRBJ2-1, with 8 bases aligning to TRBD2. The CDR3 contains 16 residues. CDR1 and CDR2 from the germline V gene are SGHRS and YFSETQ. V was clipped by 1 base and J by 4 bases; unmatched bases: 7. For the CDR3, the DNA is TGCGCCAGCAGCTTGTACAGCGGGGGACCTTACAATGAGCAGTTCTTC. Translated, it gives CASSLYSGGPYNEQFF.

The chain uses TRBV27 and TRBJ2-1; 12 nucleotides line up with TRBD2. With 8 bases clipped from V and 4 bases from J, the junction kept 6 bases outside the gene matches. Looked up from germline, CDR1 is MNHEY and CDR2 is SMNVEV (reference sequence). The CDR3 has 15 amino acids. The CDR3 loop is CASGLLAGGYNEQFF. The CDR3 DNA follows: TGTGCCAGCGGCCTCCTAGCGGGGGGGTACAATGAGCAGTTCTTC.

As DNA, the CDR3 is TGTGCCAGCAGCCCACAGGGTGGGGGTAGCAATCAGCCCCAGCATTTT. It translates to CASSPQGGGSNQPQHF. The genes are TRBV7-2 and TRBJ1-5, with a possible D match to TRBD1 (6 bases). The CDR3 loop spans 16 amino acids. Trimming cost V 5 bases and J 0 bases, with 14 bases left between them. Germline-derived CDR1 and CDR2 are SGHTA and FQGNSA.

The rearrangement joins TRBV6-5 to TRBJ1-2; a possible D gene is TRBD1 (6 bases). This CDR3 is 14 amino acids long. Per germline, CDR1 MNHEY and CDR2 SVGAGI. Trimming took off 0 bases at V and 4 bases at J, with 9 bases between the two ends. The CDR3 region has the DNA TGTGCCAGCAGTTACTCTGGACAGTTCTATGGCTACACCTTC. Its translation is CASSYSGQFYGYTF.

The chain links TRBV6-5 to TRBJ1-1, with D tentatively TRBD1 (6 bases). Germline lookup yields CDR1 MNHEY and CDR2 SVGAGI. The V end was cut by 2 bases, the J end by 4 bases, with 11 bases between. The CDR3 has 14 amino acids. The CDR3 is CASSYMGASTEAFF. For the CDR3, the DNA is TGTGCCAGCAGTTACATGGGGGCGTCCACTGAAGCTTTCTTT.